Below are 27 T cell receptor beta chains sequenced from a single sample in a study of shared clonotypes between healthy human individuals. The assay was immunoSEQ multiplex PCR, and TCRdb's table has in-frame clones only and misses some. In the table there are 650,000 to 700,000 clones, 90% of which are singletons. What was sequenced was memory CD8+ T cells from PBMCs. Subset indicated: CD45RO+ cells pooled with CCR7-negative TemRA cells. These receptors came from a man aged 18 to 30 in good health. Some clones in this sample may be carry-over from other donors' samples.

This chain links TRBV7-8 with TRBJ2-7; the match to TRBD2 covers 7 bases. The CDR3 runs 15 residues. V trimming: 4 bases; J trimming: 0 bases; junction bases outside the gene matches: 6. Germline values: CDR1 SGHVS, CDR2 FQNEAQ. In DNA form, the CDR3 reads TGTGCCAGCAGCTGGGGAGCGGGGTCCTCCTACGAGCAGTACTTC. It encodes CASSWGAGSSYEQYF.

V and J are TRBV9 and TRBJ2-1; no clear D gene. Germline CDR1 is SGDLS and CDR2 is YYNGEE. The CDR3 has 14 amino acids. V lost 0 bases and J lost 7, with 11 bases in between. CDR3 residues: CASSVGAGWNEQFF. The CDR3 DNA reads TGTGCCAGCAGCGTAGGAGCTGGCTGGAATGAGCAGTTCTTC.

The V and J genes are TRBV27 and TRBJ2-2; D possibly corresponds to TRBD1 (6 bases). This CDR3 is 14 amino acids long. Germline V gives CDR1 MNHEY, CDR2 SMNVEV (reference sequence). The V end lost 8 bases, the J end lost 3 bases, and 13 bases lay between the germline ends. CDR3 in DNA: TGTGCCAGCTACTCCGGGACACACACCGGGGAGCTGTTTTTT. Translating gives CASYSGTHTGELFF.

The chain uses TRBV7-9 and TRBJ1-2, with D possibly being TRBD1 (6 bases). This CDR3 spans 13 amino acids. Trimming took off 5 bases at V and 4 bases at J, with 11 bases between the two ends. Germline V lookup: CDR1 SEHNR, CDR2 FQNEAQ (reference sequence). The CDR3 coding sequence is TGTGCCAGCAGCCTGATGGACAGCTATGGCTACACCTTC. This encodes CASSLMDSYGYTF.

A word on this clone: This same CDR3 is encoded by further DNA sequences in the sample. This chain links TRBV4-1 with TRBJ2-7; TRBD2 might be the D (6 bases). Between the trimmed V and J ends, which lost 1 base and 1 base, there was a span of 8 bases. Germline loops: CDR1 MGHRA, CDR2 YSYEKL. The CDR3 length is 14 residues. This CDR3 reads CASSQVSGSYEQYF. In DNA form, the CDR3 reads TGCGCCAGCAGCCAAGTTAGCGGATCCTACGAGCAGTACTTC.

The chain is built from TRBV13 and TRBJ1-1, with D possibly matching TRBD1 (5 bases). The V end was cut by 2 bases, the J end by 3 bases, with 10 bases between. The CDR3 runs 14 residues. CDR1 and CDR2 from the germline V gene are PRHDT and FYEKMQ (reference sequence). CDR3 protein: CASSLSPGDTEAFF. In DNA form, the CDR3 reads TGTGCCAGCAGCTTATCTCCGGGGGACACTGAAGCTTTCTTT. Filled out from reference TRBV13 and TRBJ1-1, the complete variable domain reads AAGVIQSPRHLIKEKRETATLKCYPIPRHDTVYWYQQGPGQDPQFLISFYEKMQSDKGSIPDRFSAQQFSDYHSELNMSSLELGDSALYFCASSLSPGDTEAFFGQGTRLTVV.

This clone was observed a few times. Other DNA sequences from this sample encode an identical CDR3 as well. This sequence joins TRBV6-1 and TRBJ1-2; D unclear. Germline V gene lookup returns CDR1 MNHNS and CDR2 SASEGT. The V gene lost 1 base and the J gene lost 5 bases, with 8 bases spanning the gap. There are 13 residues in the CDR3. The CDR3 region is CASSEGVGYGYTF. DNA of the CDR3: TGTGCCAGCAGTGAAGGGGTTGGATATGGCTACACCTTC.

The chain recombines TRBV30 with TRBJ2-7, with TRBD2 identical over 10 bases. Germline V gene sequence: CDR1 GTSNPN, CDR2 SVGIG (reference sequence). Trimming removed 3 bases from V and 4 bases from J; junction bases left unmatched: 6. This CDR3 contains 14 residues. The chain's CDR3 is CAWRQGSGRYEQYF. CDR3 nucleotides: TGTGCCTGGAGACAAGGTAGCGGGAGGTACGAGCAGTACTTC. Based on the CDR3 plus reference TRBV30 and TRBJ2-7, the full variable domain is SQTIHQWPATLVQPVGSPLSLECTVEGTSNPNLYWYRQAAGRGLQLLFYSVGIGQISSEVPQNLSASRPQDRQFILSSKKLLLSDSGFYLCAWRQGSGRYEQYFGPGTRLTVT.

The chain uses TRBV7-9 and TRBJ2-5; possibly TRBD1 or TRBD2 for D (5 bases each). The V gene's germline CDR1 is SEHNR and CDR2 FQNEAQ (reference sequence). The CDR3 length is 14 residues. V was cut by 5 bases and J by 4 bases, with 14 bases left in between. CDR3 DNA: TGTGCCAGCAGCCAAGGGGCCGCGGGAGAGACCCAGTACTTC. Translation gives CASSQGAAGETQYF.

The chain links TRBV5-8 to TRBJ2-7; the match to TRBD1 covers 12 bases. V lost 2 bases to trimming and J lost 5 bases; unmatched junction nucleotides: 5. Germline V gene sequence: CDR1 SGHTS, CDR2 YDEGEE. This CDR3 region has 15 residues. The CDR3 sequence: CASSLGDRGQNEQYF. The CDR3 DNA reads as TGTGCCAGCAGCTTAGGGGACAGGGGGCAGAACGAGCAGTACTTC.

This chain links TRBV19 with TRBJ1-1; D gene ambiguous. Per the germline V gene, CDR1 is LNHDA and CDR2 is SQIVND (reference sequence). The V and J ends lost 9 bases and 2 bases respectively, with 13 bases between them. The length of the CDR3 is 13 residues. The CDR3 nucleotides are TGTGCCAGCCTCCCGGGTGATAACACTGAAGCTTTCTTT. Translation gives CASLPGDNTEAFF.

This CDR3 reads CASSMWGKREAPVFF. The CDR3 nucleotides read TGTGCCAGTAGTATGTGGGGGAAACGGGAGGCCCCGGTATTCTTC. The chain employs TRBV19 and TRBJ2-1, with 7 bases that match TRBD2. CDR3 length equals 15 residues. Germline V gene data show CDR1 as LNHDA and CDR2 as SQIVND (reference sequence). The V and J ends lost 3 bases and 16 bases, in that order; junction bases with no gene match: 18.

V and J are TRBV4-1 and TRBJ2-2; D not certain. This CDR3 has 12 amino acids. CDR1 MGHRA and CDR2 YSYEKL come from the germline V gene. The V end was cut by 1 base, the J end by 8 bases, with 5 bases between. The CDR3 sequence: CASSQVGGELFF. The CDR3 DNA reads as TGCGCCAGCAGCCAAGTGGGAGGGGAGCTGTTTTTT.

For this clone: This may be a read error: a much more frequent sequence differs by one nucleotide. Additional DNA sequences in this sample encode the identical CDR3. The rearrangement links TRBV4-1 to TRBJ2-7; D gene uncertain. The CDR3 has 13 amino acids. In germline, CDR1 is MGHRA, CDR2 YSYEKL. CDR3 loop: CASSQAIGYEQYF. For the CDR3, the DNA is TGCGCCAGTAGCCAAGCAATAGGCTACGAGCAGTACTTC.

The genes are TRBV7-3 and TRBJ2-7; TRBD2 is a possible D gene (5 bases). The germline gives CDR1 SGHTA, CDR2 FQGTGA. Trimming took off 5 bases at V and 1 base at J, with 15 bases between the two ends. This CDR3 region has 15 residues. DNA for the CDR3: TGTGCCAGCAGCCCCTCCGGGATCCCATCCTACGAGCAGTACTTC. This encodes CASSPSGIPSYEQYF.

The rearrangement links TRBV10-2 to TRBJ2-1, with TRBD2 matching 9 bases. This CDR3 has 16 residues. With V trimmed by 5 bases and J by 10 bases, 15 bases remained unmatched. Germline V lookup: CDR1 WSHSY, CDR2 SAAADI. CDR3 in amino acids: CASSFPQTSGGEEQFF. The CDR3 DNA follows: TGCGCCAGCAGTTTTCCCCAGACTAGCGGAGGGGAGGAGCAGTTCTTC.

The V call is TRBV25-1, the J call TRBJ2-7; D possibly corresponds to TRBD1 (7 bases). This CDR3 comprises 14 residues. Trimming cost V 6 bases and J 3 bases, with 15 bases left between them. Germline values: CDR1 MGHDK, CDR2 SYGVNS. CDR3: CASRGRTGGYEQYF. The CDR3 region has the DNA TGTGCCAGCAGGGGGAGGACAGGTGGCTACGAGCAGTACTTC.

V gene TRBV4-1 combines with J gene TRBJ1-1; TRBD1 is a possible D gene (6 bases). This CDR3 has 14 amino acids. V was shortened by 1 base and J by 6 bases, with 12 bases between the two germline ends. Looked up from germline, CDR1 is MGHRA and CDR2 is YSYEKL. In DNA, the CDR3 is TGCGCCAGCAGCCAAGGGCCAGGGGACTCTGAAGCTTTCTTT. Translation gives CASSQGPGDSEAFF.

The chain employs TRBV20-1 and TRBJ1-1; TRBD1 agrees at 7 bases. V trimming: 5 bases; J trimming: 14 bases; junction bases outside the gene matches: 11. The CDR3 is 11 amino acids. Per germline, CDR1 DFQATT and CDR2 SNEGSKA (reference sequence). CDR3 region: CSAPGGPGQFF. The CDR3 DNA follows: TGCAGTGCTCCAGGGGGGCCCGGGCAGTTCTTT.

This rearrangement joins TRBV11-2 to TRBJ2-3, with D perhaps matching TRBD2 (6 bases). Trimming left V 1 base short and J 9 bases short, with 8 bases between. There are 12 residues in the CDR3. CDR1 is SGHAT and CDR2 is FQNNGV in the germline V gene. The CDR3: CASSLGGATQYF. CDR3 coding DNA: TGTGCCAGCAGCTTAGGCGGGGCCACGCAGTATTTT.

CDR3 in amino acids: CASSDSLSGEKLFF. The CDR3 nucleotides are TGTGCCAGCAGTGACAGCCTAAGTGGAGAAAAACTGTTTTTT. J is TRBJ1-4 and V is TRBV6-5, with D perhaps matching TRBD1 (5 bases). This CDR3 has 14 amino acids. The V gene's germline CDR1 is MNHEY and CDR2 SVGAGI. V shed 5 bases and J shed 8 bases, with 15 bases lying between them.

The chain is built from TRBV30 and TRBJ2-7, with 10 bases that match TRBD1. The CDR3 consists of 17 residues. Germline values: CDR1 GTSNPN, CDR2 SVGIG (reference sequence). V was clipped by 1 base and J by 0 bases; unmatched bases: 9. The CDR3 DNA follows: TGTGCCTGGAGTGGAAGGACAGGGGGACTTCTCTCCTACGAGCAGTACTTC. It yields the protein CAWSGRTGGLLSYEQYF.

The chain links TRBV14 to TRBJ1-3; D call uncertain. Germline V CDR1 and CDR2: SGHDN, FVKESK. Trimming took 1 base from V and 2 from J, leaving 3 bases between them. This CDR3 is built from 13 residues. The CDR3 loop reads CASSQVPGNTIYF. The CDR3 DNA follows: TGTGCCAGCAGCCAAGTGCCTGGAAACACCATATATTTT.

This rearrangement joins TRBV7-8 to TRBJ1-2; D not certain. Germline V CDR1 and CDR2: SGHVS, FQNEAQ. V was clipped by 0 bases and J by 6 bases, with 5 bases between them. CDR3 size: 12 residues. CDR3 DNA sequence: TGTGCCAGCAGCTTAGCTCGGGATGGCTACACCTTC. Its translation: CASSLARDGYTF.

This clone was observed many times. The chain uses TRBV19 and TRBJ1-2; D may be TRBD1 (6 bases). Germline CDR1 LNHDA, CDR2 SQIVND (reference sequence). This CDR3 region has 14 residues. Trimming cost V 6 bases and J 4 bases, with 15 bases left between them. The CDR3 region has the DNA TGTGCCAGTAGCAGCCTACAGGGAGTCTATGGCTACACCTTC. Its protein product is CASSSLQGVYGYTF.

This chain joins TRBV11-2 and TRBJ2-1; 10 nucleotides line up with TRBD2. From germline, CDR1 is SGHAT and CDR2 FQNNGV. J lost 2 bases, V lost 5 bases, and 6 bases had no gene match. This CDR3 comprises 16 residues. The CDR3 region has the DNA TGTGCCAGCAGCACAGGACTAGCGGCCCCCTACAATGAGCAGTTCTTC. Translating it yields CASSTGLAAPYNEQFF. Full variable domain (missing parts from reference TRBV11-2 and TRBJ2-1): EAGVAQSPRYKIIEKRQSVAFWCNPISGHATLYWYQQILGQGPKLLIQFQNNGVVDDSQLPKDRFSAERLKGVDSTLKIQPAKLEDSAVYLCASSTGLAAPYNEQFFGPGTRLTVL.

The sample holds a few counts of this clone. This sample includes further DNA sequences coding for the same CDR3. The chain couples TRBV30 to TRBJ1-1; a weak D match, TRBD1 (5 bases). Trimming removed 0 bases at V and 2 bases at J, with 7 bases between. Germline CDR1 and CDR2: GTSNPN and SVGIG (reference sequence). The length of the CDR3 is 13 residues. In nucleotides, the CDR3 is TGTGCCTGGAGTGTAGGGGTCAACACTGAAGCTTTCTTT. Translated: CAWSVGVNTEAFF.